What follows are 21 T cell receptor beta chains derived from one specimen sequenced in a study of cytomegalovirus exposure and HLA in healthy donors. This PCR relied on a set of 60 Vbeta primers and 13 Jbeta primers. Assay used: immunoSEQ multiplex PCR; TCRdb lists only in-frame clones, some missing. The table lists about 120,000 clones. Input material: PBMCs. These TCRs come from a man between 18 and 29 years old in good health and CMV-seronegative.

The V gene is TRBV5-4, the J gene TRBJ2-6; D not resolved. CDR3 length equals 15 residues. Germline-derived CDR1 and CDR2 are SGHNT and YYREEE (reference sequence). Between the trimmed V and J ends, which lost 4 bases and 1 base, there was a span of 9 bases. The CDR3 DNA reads TGTGCCAGCAGCCCGGGTCGATCTGGGGCCAACGTCCTGACTTTC. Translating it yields CASSPGRSGANVLTF.

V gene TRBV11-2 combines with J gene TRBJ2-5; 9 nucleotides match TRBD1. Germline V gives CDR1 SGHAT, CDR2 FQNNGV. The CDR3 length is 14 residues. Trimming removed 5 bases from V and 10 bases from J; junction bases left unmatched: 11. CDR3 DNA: TGTGCCAGCAGCCGACAGGGGGGCAGTCGGGTCCAGTACTTC. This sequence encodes CASSRQGGSRVQYF. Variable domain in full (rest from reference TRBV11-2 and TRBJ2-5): EAGVAQSPRYKIIEKRQSVAFWCNPISGHATLYWYQQILGQGPKLLIQFQNNGVVDDSQLPKDRFSAERLKGVDSTLKIQPAKLEDSAVYLCASSRQGGSRVQYFGPGTRLLVL.

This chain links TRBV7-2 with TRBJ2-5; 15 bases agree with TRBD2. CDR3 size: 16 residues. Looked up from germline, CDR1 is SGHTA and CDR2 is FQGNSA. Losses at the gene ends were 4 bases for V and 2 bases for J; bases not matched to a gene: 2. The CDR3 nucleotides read TGTGCCAGCAGCTCGGGACTAGCGGGGGGACAAGAGACCCAGTACTTC. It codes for CASSSGLAGGQETQYF.

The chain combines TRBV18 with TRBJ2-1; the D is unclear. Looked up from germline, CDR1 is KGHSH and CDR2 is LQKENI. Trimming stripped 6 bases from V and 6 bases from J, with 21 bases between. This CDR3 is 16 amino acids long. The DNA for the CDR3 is TGTGCCAGCTCCATCCTACCCAGTCGAGACTTCAATGAGCAGTTCTTC. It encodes CASSILPSRDFNEQFF.

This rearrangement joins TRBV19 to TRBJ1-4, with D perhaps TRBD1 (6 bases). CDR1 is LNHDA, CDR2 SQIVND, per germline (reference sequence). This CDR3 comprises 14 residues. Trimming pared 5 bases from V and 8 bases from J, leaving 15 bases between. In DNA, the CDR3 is TGTGCCAGTAGTCCGCAGGGGAGTCGCGAAAAACTGTTTTTT. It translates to CASSPQGSREKLFF.

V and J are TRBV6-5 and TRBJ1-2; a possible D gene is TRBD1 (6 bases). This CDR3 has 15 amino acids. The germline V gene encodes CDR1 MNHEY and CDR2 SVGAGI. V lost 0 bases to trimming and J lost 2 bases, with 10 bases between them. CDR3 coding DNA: TGTGCCAGCAGTTACTCGGCAGGGGCGAACTATGGCTACACCTTC. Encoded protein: CASSYSAGANYGYTF.

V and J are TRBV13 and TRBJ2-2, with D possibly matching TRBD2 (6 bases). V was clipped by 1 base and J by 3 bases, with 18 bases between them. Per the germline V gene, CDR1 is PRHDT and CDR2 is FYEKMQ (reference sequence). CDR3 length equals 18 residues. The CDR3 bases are TGTGCCAGCAGCTTAGCGGCCTGGGTAGCGGTCGACACCGGGGAGCTGTTTTTT. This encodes CASSLAAWVAVDTGELFF.

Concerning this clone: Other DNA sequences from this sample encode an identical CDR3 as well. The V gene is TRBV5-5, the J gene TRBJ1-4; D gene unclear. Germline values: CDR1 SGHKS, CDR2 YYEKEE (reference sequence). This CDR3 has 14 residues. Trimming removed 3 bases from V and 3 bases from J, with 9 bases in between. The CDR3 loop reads CASSSGAANEKLFF. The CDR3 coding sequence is TGTGCCAGCAGCTCGGGTGCAGCTAATGAAAAACTGTTTTTT.

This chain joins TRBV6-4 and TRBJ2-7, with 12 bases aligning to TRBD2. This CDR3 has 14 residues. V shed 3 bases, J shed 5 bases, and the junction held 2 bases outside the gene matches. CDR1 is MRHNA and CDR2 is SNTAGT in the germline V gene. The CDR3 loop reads CASSETSGRDEQYF. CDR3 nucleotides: TGTGCCAGCAGTGAGACTAGCGGGAGAGACGAGCAGTACTTC.

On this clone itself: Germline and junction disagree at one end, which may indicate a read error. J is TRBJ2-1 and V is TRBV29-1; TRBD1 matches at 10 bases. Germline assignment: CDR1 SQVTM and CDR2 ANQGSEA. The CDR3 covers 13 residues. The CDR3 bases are TGCAGCCCTCGGACAGGGGGGGACAATGCGCAGTTCTTC. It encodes CSPRTGGDNAQFF.

CDR3 sequence (DNA): TGTGCCAGCAGTTTACCCGGCAGGGCGCTGTTTTTT. Translation: CASSLPGRALFF. The V call is TRBV28, the J call TRBJ1-4, with a tentative D call TRBD1 (5 bases). Trimming removed 2 bases from V and 14 bases from J, with 12 bases in between. Germline loops: CDR1 MDHEN, CDR2 SYDVKM. This CDR3 has 12 residues.

The DNA for the CDR3 is TGTGCCAGCTCCGGGACACGAGAGGAAAAACTGTTTTTT. Protein: CASSGTREEKLFF. The V and J genes are TRBV18 and TRBJ1-4, with TRBD1 as a possible D gene (6 bases). V lost 6 bases and J lost 8, with 13 bases in between. This CDR3 has 13 residues. Per germline, CDR1 KGHSH and CDR2 LQKENI.

The CDR3 sequence is CASSLYGSGPSEQYF. DNA for the CDR3: TGTGCCAGCAGTTTATATGGGTCAGGGCCTAGCGAGCAGTACTTC. The chain employs TRBV27 and TRBJ2-7, with a weak D call TRBD1 (5 bases). The CDR3 is 15 residues long. Trimming shortened V by 1 base and J by 6 bases, and 16 bases separated the two germline ends. Per the germline V gene, CDR1 is MNHEY and CDR2 is SMNVEV (reference sequence).

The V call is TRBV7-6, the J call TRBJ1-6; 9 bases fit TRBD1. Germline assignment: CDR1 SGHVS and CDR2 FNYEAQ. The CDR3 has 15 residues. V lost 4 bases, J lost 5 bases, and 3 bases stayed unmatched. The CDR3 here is CASSSGTGNNSPLHF. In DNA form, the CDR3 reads TGTGCCAGCAGCTCCGGGACAGGGAATAATTCACCCCTCCACTTT.

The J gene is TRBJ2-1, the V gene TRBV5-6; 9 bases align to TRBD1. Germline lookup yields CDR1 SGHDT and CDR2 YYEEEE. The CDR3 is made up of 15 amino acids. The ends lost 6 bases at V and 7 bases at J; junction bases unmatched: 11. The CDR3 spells CASKYRGQGMNEQFF. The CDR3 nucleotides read TGTGCCAGCAAATACCGGGGACAGGGCATGAATGAGCAGTTCTTC.

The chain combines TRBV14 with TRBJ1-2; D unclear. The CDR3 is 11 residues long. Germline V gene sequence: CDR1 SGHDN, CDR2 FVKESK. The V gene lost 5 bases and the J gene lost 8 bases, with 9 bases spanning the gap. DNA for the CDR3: TGTGCCAGCAGCTCTTCTGGCGGCTACACCTTC. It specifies CASSSSGGYTF.

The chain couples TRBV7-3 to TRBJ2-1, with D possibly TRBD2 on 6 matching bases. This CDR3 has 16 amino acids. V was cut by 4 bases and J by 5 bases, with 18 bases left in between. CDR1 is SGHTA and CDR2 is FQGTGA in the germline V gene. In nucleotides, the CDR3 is TGTGCCAGCAGCTCAGCCGGGACGGCGGGGAACAATGAGCAGTTCTTC. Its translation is CASSSAGTAGNNEQFF.

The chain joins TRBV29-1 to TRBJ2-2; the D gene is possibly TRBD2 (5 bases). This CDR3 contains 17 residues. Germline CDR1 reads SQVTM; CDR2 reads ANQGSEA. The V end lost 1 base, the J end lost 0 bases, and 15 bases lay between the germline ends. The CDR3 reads CSVEAVGGLANTGELFF. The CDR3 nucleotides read TGCAGCGTTGAAGCCGTTGGAGGACTCGCGAACACCGGGGAGCTGTTTTTT.

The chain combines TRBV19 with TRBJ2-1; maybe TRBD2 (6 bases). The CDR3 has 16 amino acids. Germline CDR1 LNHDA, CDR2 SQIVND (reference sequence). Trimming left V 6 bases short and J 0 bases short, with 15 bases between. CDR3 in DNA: TGTGCCAGTAGGGGACTTGGGGGGAGCTCCTACAATGAGCAGTTCTTC. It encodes CASRGLGGSSYNEQFF.

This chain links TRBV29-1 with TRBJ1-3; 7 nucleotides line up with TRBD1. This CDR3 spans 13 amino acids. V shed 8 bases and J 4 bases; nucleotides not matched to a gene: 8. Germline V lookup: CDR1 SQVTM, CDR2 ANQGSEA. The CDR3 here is CSTRQGGGNTIYF. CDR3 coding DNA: TGCAGCACCCGACAGGGCGGAGGAAACACCATATATTTT.

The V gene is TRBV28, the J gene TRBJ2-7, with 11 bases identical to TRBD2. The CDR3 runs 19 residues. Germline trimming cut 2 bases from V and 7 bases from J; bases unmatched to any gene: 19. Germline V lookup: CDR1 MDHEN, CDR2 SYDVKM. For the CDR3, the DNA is TGTGCCAGCAGTTTAATGTATAAGGGACTAGCGGACCCGGGGCTTGAGCAGTACTTC. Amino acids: CASSLMYKGLADPGLEQYF.